The 2 T cell receptor beta chains in this list originate from one sample, sequenced in a study of blood T cell repertoires in COVID-19. The method was immunoSEQ multiplex PCR; TCRdb's version includes in-frame clones alone and lacks a portion of them. The sample records approximately 52,000 clones, approximately 89% being singletons. The sample taken for sequencing was peripheral blood. The receptors derive from a man in his forties or fifties with acute or convalescent COVID-19.

V is TRBV5-5 and J is TRBJ2-7; TRBD1 aligns across 8 bases. CDR1 SGHKS and CDR2 YYEKEE come from the germline V gene (reference sequence). The CDR3 has 15 residues. The V gene end was trimmed by 4 bases and the J gene end by 3 bases; junction bases not matched to a gene: 9. CDR3 in amino acids: CASSRTDRAVYEQYF. The CDR3 DNA reads as TGTGCCAGCAGCCGGACGGACAGGGCAGTCTACGAGCAGTACTTC.

CDR3 in amino acids: CASSLGLAGSTDTQYF. In DNA form, the CDR3 reads TGTGCCAGCAGCTTGGGGCTAGCGGGGAGCACAGATACGCAGTATTTT. The rearrangement uses TRBV5-4 and TRBJ2-3; 9 bases are a match to TRBD2. This CDR3 comprises 16 residues. The trim removed 0 bases at V and 0 bases at J, leaving 2 bases unmatched. Germline V gives CDR1 SGHNT, CDR2 YYREEE (reference sequence).